The TCR beta chain described here comes from a study of T cells in Graves' hyperthyroidism and ophthalmopathy. General study results and limits: Within blood appeared most thyroid clonotypes that had expanded above 0.001. Model output signaled ophthalmopathy a median approximately 6 months ahead of onset.

Diagnosis rested on symptoms, serum thyroxine and TRAb, thyroid ultrasound, and orbital computed tomography. Amplified regions were TCR beta CDR3 sequences from RNA transcripts. HTBI primers were employed in a first-round RT-PCR of the TCR CDR3. TCRdb reprocessed the multiplex PCR reads via MiXCR and lists one record per CDR3 protein. The sample lists approximately 600,000 distinct CDR3 sequences, roughly 14% occurring once. The CDR3 has 15 amino acids. Germline V lookup: CDR1 MDHEN, CDR2 SYDVKM. V was pared by 5 bases and J by 4 bases, with 17 bases between. This clonotype was recorded at least ten times. The antigen is unknown.

The sequenced sample consisted of blood. The chain couples TRBV28 to TRBJ2-5, with D hard to call. The clonotype was recovered from a middle-aged woman with Graves' ophthalmopathy. In DNA, the CDR3 is TGTGCCAGCAGTATGGCTGGAAGAGGCGGAGAGACCCAGTACTTC. Its protein is CASSMAGRGGETQYF.